This is a list of T cell receptor beta chains from one sample in a study of blood T cell repertoires in COVID-19. Using immunoSEQ multiplex PCR, the repertoire was profiled, and TCRdb retains in-frame clones only, with some absent. The sample has hundreds of thousands of clones, over 75% seen once. Sample: PBMCs or T cells enriched from blood (not recorded which). These TCRs come from a woman younger than 35 who had been exposed to COVID-19. Both conserved end residues are part of each CDR3. A D gene is named only where the DNA matches it firmly. Clone size is given for some rows only: seen once, a few or many times, or a class if the clone is expanded.

>.|.|TRBJ1-3|TRBV3-1/TRBV3-2|17
CASNDGGGAEGRHTIYF
TGTGCCAGCAACGATGGGGGGGGCGCGGAGGGTCGACACACCATATATTTT
>.|.|TRBJ2-7|TRBV6-5|14
CASSPRTLRDEQYF
TGTGCCAGCAGTCCTCGGACACTCCGGGACGAGCAGTACTTC
>.|few|TRBJ2-7|TRBV18|14
CASSPYDGRTEQYF
TGTGCCAGCTCACCATACGACGGGAGAACCGAGCAGTACTTC
>.|.|TRBJ2-7|TRBV6-5|14
CASSYTSNGGEQYF
TGTGCCAGCAGTTATACGTCAAACGGCGGCGAGCAGTACTTC
>.|.|TRBJ2-5|TRBV19|13
CASKEGPQETQYF
TGTGCCAGTAAGGAGGGGCCCCAAGAGACCCAGTACTTC
>.|.|TRBJ1-2|TRBV28|15
CASSLLGGRNYGYTF
TGTGCCAGCAGTTTACTAGGAGGGCGGAACTATGGCTACACCTTC
>TRBD2|once|TRBJ2-3|TRBV25-1|16
CASSPTLAGGSDTQYF
TGTGCCAGCAGTCCAACACTAGCGGGGGGATCAGATACGCAGTATTTT
>.|.|TRBJ2-1|TRBV2|14
CASTDSHPGNEQFF
TGTGCCAGCACGGACAGTCATCCTGGCAATGAGCAGTTCTTC
>.|.|TRBJ1-5|TRBV30|14
CAWSVLQGGQPQHF
TGTGCCTGGAGTGTACTACAGGGTGGACAGCCCCAGCATTTT
>.|.|TRBJ2-7|TRBV4-1|14
CASSQDNRVYEQYF
TGCGCCAGCAGCCAAGATAACAGGGTATACGAGCAGTACTTC
>TRBD2|.|TRBJ2-7|TRBV15|14
CATRPGLDYYEQYF
TGTGCCACCAGGCCGGGACTAGATTATTACGAGCAGTACTTC
>.|.|TRBJ2-5|TRBV28|16
CASSSPEGSGMETQYF
TGTGCCAGCAGTTCCCCCGAGGGCTCGGGCATGGAGACCCAGTACTTC
>.|few|TRBJ1-4|TRBV28|12
CASSRISGKLFF
TGTGCCAGCAGTAGGATCTCAGGAAAACTGTTTTTT
>.|once|TRBJ1-6|TRBV5-1|13
CASSSVLNSPLHF
TGCGCCAGCAGCTCCGTCCTGAATTCACCCCTCCACTTT
>.|.|TRBJ1-6|TRBV7-2|16
CASSRYGTPQAQTLHF
TGTGCCAGCAGCCGCTACGGGACTCCCCAGGCGCAGACCCTCCACTTT
>TRBD1|.|TRBJ1-2|TRBV18|14
CASSPKGAGYGYTF
TGTGCCAGCTCACCAAAGGGGGCTGGGTATGGCTACACCTTC
>.|.|TRBJ2-1|TRBV14|16
CASSQGPGQLTNEQFF
TGTGCCAGCAGCCAAGGGCCAGGACAGCTGACCAATGAGCAGTTCTTC
>TRBD1|.|TRBJ2-1|TRBV30|13
CAWTGGAYNEQFF
TGTGCCTGGACAGGGGGAGCCTACAATGAGCAGTTCTTC
>.|.|TRBJ1-2|TRBV4-1|12
CASSQDPVGYTF
TGCGCCAGCAGCCAAGATCCGGTGGGCTACACCTTC
>.|.|TRBJ1-2|TRBV3-1/TRBV3-2|17
CASSQGYRPLANYGYTF
TGTGCCAGCAGCCAAGGGTACAGACCCTTAGCTAACTATGGCTACACCTTC
>TRBD1|.|TRBJ2-2|TRBV18|16
CASSPQETGYTGELFF
TGTGCCAGCTCACCACAGGAGACAGGGTACACCGGGGAGCTGTTTTTT
>TRBD1|.|TRBJ2-7|TRBV7-6|15
CASSFTGGGSDEQYF
TGTGCCAGCAGCTTTACAGGGGGCGGTTCGGACGAGCAGTACTTC
>.|.|TRBJ2-1|TRBV7-9|11
CASSSGSEQFF
TGTGCCAGCAGCTCCGGGTCTGAGCAGTTCTTC
>.|few|TRBJ2-2|TRBV19|15
CASRDRETNTGELFF
TGTGCCAGCCGAGACCGGGAGACGAACACCGGGGAGCTGTTTTTT
>TRBD1|.|TRBJ1-1|TRBV2|15
CASSRYRTGGVEAFF
TGTGCCAGCAGTCGTTACCGGACAGGGGGCGTTGAAGCTTTCTTT
>.|.|TRBJ2-7|TRBV24-1|13
CATSDPRGYGQYF
TGTGCCACCAGTGACCCAAGGGGGTACGGGCAGTACTTC
>TRBD1|.|TRBJ2-7|TRBV4-3|14
CASSSGTGFFEQYF
TGCGCCAGCAGCTCCGGGACAGGGTTTTTCGAGCAGTACTTC
>.|.|TRBJ1-2|TRBV18|14
CASSPLSGLGGYTF
TGTGCCAGCTCACCACTGTCAGGGTTGGGAGGCTACACCTTC
>.|.|TRBJ1-4|TRBV3-1/TRBV3-2|13
CASSQNTNEKLFF
TGTGCCAGCAGCCAAAACACAAATGAAAAACTGTTTTTT
>TRBD1|.|TRBJ2-2|TRBV19|16
CASSIGTGVNTGELFF
TGTGCCAGTAGTATAGGGACAGGGGTGAACACCGGGGAGCTGTTTTTT
>.|.|TRBJ2-6|TRBV30|19
CAWRPGRGKYSAGANVLTF
TGTGCCTGGAGGCCAGGCAGGGGAAAATATAGCGCTGGGGCCAACGTCCTGACTTTC
>TRBD1|.|TRBJ2-3|TRBV28|20
CASSSHLLKYRGPATDTQYF
TGTGCCAGCAGTTCACACTTACTAAAATACAGGGGGCCGGCCACAGATACGCAGTATTTT
>TRBD2|once|TRBJ2-7|TRBV30|13
CAWSIGGYYEQYF
TGTGCCTGGAGTATCGGGGGGTACTACGAGCAGTACTTC
>.|.|TRBJ2-7|TRBV27|15
CASSLRQGGWSEQYF
TGTGCCAGCAGTTTACGGCAAGGGGGTTGGTCCGAGCAGTACTTC
>.|.|TRBJ1-1|TRBV5-1|15
CASSLINNVNTEAFF
TGCGCCAGCAGCTTGATAAATAATGTGAACACTGAAGCTTTCTTT
>.|few|TRBJ1-4|TRBV5-4|15
CASSLVGAGAEKLFF
TGTGCCAGCAGCTTGGTTGGGGCAGGAGCTGAAAAACTGTTTTTT
>.|.|TRBJ2-7|TRBV7-6|13
CASSLRQTYEQYF
TGTGCCAGCAGCTTAAGACAGACCTACGAGCAGTACTTC
>.|.|TRBJ2-7|TRBV28|15
CASSPPGGRTYEQYF
TGTGCCAGCAGTCCCCCAGGAGGGAGAACCTACGAGCAGTACTTC
>.|.|TRBJ2-7|TRBV7-2|14
CASSFIAGPYEQYF
TGTGCCAGCAGCTTTATTGCAGGGCCCTACGAGCAGTACTTC
>TRBD2|.|TRBJ2-2|TRBV5-1|15
CASSSGLGDTGELFF
TGCGCCAGCAGCTCGGGACTAGGCGACACCGGGGAGCTGTTTTTT
>.|few|TRBJ1-5|TRBV19|13
CASRDGRNQPQHF
TGTGCCAGTAGAGATGGGCGCAATCAGCCCCAGCATTTT
>.|.|TRBJ1-3|TRBV28|17
CASSLFTGQNSGNTIYF
TGTGCCAGCAGTTTATTCACAGGTCAAAACTCTGGAAACACCATATATTTT
>.|.|TRBJ1-1|TRBV3-1/TRBV3-2|14
CASSQVGQNTEAFF
TGTGCCAGCAGCCAAGTGGGACAGAACACTGAAGCTTTCTTT
>TRBD1|.|TRBJ1-2|TRBV5-1|12
CASSFDREGYTF
TGCGCCAGCAGCTTCGACAGGGAGGGCTACACCTTC
>TRBD2|.|TRBJ2-5|TRBV7-2|16
CASSLRLAGSQETQYF
TGTGCCAGCAGCTTACGGCTAGCGGGGAGCCAAGAGACCCAGTACTTC
>.|few|TRBJ1-4|TRBV27|17
CASSPQPTRGTNEKLFF
TGTGCCAGCAGTCCACAACCCACCAGGGGTACGAATGAAAAACTGTTTTTT
>TRBD1|.|TRBJ1-4|TRBV27|16
CASSLSGTGANEKLFF
TGTGCCAGCAGTTTATCAGGGACAGGGGCGAATGAAAAACTGTTTTTT
>TRBD2|once|TRBJ2-3|TRBV7-2|16
CASSFSGGAATDTQYF
TGTGCCAGCAGCTTTAGCGGGGGGGCAGCTACAGATACGCAGTATTTT
>.|.|TRBJ2-7|TRBV6-1|11
CASSPGDEQYF
TGTGCCAGCAGTCCAGGGGACGAGCAGTACTTC
>.|once|TRBJ1-5|TRBV28|13
CASIEGSNQPQHF
TGTGCCAGCATAGAGGGCTCCAATCAGCCCCAGCATTTT
>TRBD1|.|TRBJ1-2|TRBV2|12
CAGTDRDHGYTF
TGTGCCGGGACAGACAGGGACCATGGCTACACCTTC
>TRBD2|.|TRBJ2-1|TRBV10-2|16
CASILRRGGGEDEQFF
TGCGCCAGCATCCTACGTCGCGGCGGGGGGGAGGATGAGCAGTTCTTC
>.|.|TRBJ1-1|TRBV7-3|16
CASAASIRQSNTEAFF
TGTGCCAGCGCAGCGAGTATCCGACAGTCGAACACTGAAGCTTTCTTT